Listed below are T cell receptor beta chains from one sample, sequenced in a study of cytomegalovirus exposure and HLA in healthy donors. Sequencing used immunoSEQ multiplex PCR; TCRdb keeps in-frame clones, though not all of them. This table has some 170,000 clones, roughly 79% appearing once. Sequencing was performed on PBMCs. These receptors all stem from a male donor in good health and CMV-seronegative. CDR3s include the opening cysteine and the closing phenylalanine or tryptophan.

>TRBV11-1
CASSLSGSSYNEQFF
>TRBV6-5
CASRTGGGQPQHF
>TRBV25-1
CASSEWGGVEDIQYF
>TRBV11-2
CASSLDVASGGFGTDTQYF
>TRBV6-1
CAIRQGTNTEAFF
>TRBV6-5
CASRPGQGGSYEQYF
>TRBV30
CAWSEDGGAGYGYTF
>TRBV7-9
CASGPGTDTQYF
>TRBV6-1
CASRDRGTTYEQYF
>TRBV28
CASSLYHRSGSNTGELFF
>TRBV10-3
CAITGQGARSGANVLTF
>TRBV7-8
CASSPTRPSMGKGHGEQFF
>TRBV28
CASSPGLQRGGEQFF
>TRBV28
CASTRSGGLYEQFF
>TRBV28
CASSFPLDEQFF
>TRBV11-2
CASSLAGNYGYTF
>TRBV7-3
CASSFAADTGELFF
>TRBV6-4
CASRTSGNNEQFF
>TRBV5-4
CASSLAASSNTDTQYF
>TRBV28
CATGGYSRNTEAFF
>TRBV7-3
CASSHGVSYEQYF
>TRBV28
CASSSTGGSNQPQHF
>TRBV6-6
CASSRGSSGNTIYF
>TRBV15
CATSSQPGHNNSPLHF
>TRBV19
CASSIARTGDQPQHF
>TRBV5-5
CASSEEQGAPWGYTF
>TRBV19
CASPGDVGLAGGPRETQYF
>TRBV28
CASSLSVDTQYF
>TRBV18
CASSPPGSAPYNEQFF
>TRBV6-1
CASRQGAEAFF
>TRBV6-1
CASSESYSGTDPYEQYF
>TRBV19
CASSFQGLAGVNYEQYF
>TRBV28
CASSLTGTSGKGPNTGELFF
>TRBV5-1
CASSADRSFTDTQYF
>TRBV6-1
CASSEGMRADYEQYF
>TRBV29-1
CSVGTSGRWHEQFF
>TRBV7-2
CASIESSGGSYEQYF